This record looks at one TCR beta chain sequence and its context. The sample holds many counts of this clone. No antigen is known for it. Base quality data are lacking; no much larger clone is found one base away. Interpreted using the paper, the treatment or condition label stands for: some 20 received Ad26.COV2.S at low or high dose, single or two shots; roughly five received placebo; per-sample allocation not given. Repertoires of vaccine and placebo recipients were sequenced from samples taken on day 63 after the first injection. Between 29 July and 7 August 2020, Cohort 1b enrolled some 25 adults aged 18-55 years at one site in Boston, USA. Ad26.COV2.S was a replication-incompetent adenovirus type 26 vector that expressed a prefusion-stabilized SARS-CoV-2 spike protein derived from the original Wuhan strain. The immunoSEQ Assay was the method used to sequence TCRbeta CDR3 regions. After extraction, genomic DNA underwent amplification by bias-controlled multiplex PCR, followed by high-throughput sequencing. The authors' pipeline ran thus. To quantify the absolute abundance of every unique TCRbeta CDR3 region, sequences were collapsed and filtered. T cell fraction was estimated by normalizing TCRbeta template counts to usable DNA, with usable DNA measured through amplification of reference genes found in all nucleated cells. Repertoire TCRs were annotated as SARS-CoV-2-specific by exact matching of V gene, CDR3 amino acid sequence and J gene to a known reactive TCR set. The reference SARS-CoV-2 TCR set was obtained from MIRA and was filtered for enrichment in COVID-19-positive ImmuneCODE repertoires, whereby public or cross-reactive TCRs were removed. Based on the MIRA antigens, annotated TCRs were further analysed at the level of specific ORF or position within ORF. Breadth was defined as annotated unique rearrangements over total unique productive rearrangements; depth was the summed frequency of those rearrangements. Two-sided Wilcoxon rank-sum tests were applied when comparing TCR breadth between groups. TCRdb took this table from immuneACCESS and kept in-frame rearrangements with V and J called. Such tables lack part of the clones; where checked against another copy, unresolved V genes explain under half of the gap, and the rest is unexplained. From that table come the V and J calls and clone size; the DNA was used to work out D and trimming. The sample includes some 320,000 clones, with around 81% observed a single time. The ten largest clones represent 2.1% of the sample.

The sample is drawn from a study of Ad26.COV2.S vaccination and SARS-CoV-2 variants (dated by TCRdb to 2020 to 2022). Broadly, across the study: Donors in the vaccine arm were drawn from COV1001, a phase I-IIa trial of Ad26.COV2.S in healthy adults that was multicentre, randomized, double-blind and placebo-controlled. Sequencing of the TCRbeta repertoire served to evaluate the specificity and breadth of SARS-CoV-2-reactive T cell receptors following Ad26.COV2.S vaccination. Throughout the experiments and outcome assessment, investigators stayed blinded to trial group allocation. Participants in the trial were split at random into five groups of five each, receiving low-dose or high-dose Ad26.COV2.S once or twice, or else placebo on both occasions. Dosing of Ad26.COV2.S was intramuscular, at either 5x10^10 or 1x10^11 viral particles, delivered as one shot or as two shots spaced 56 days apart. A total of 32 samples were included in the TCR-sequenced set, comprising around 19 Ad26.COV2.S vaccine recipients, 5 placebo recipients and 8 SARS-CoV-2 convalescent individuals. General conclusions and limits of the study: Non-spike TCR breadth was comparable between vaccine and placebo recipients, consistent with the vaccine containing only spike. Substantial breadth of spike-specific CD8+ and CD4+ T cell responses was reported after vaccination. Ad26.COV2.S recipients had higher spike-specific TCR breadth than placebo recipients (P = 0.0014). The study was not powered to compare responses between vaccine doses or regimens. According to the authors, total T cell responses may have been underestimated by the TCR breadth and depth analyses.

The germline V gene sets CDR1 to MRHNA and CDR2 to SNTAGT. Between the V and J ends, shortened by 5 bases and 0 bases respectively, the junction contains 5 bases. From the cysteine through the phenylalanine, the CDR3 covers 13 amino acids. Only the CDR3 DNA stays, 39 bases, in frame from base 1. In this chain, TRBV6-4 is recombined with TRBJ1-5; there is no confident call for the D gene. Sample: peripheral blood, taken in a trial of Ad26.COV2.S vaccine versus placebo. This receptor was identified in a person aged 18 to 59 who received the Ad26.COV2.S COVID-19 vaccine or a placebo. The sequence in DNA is TGTGCCAGCAGTCCAGATAGCAATCAGCCCCAGCATTTT. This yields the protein CASSPDSNQPQHF.